This TCR beta chain was found in a study of blood T cell repertoires in COVID-19. The CDR3 contains 16 residues. V lost 4 bases, J lost 8 bases, and 21 bases lay in between. Germline values: CDR1 SNHLY, CDR2 FYNNEI. Profiled with immunoSEQ multiplex PCR; TCRdb holds only in-frame clones, not every one. This table holds about 130,000 clones, more than 75% found once. The specimen was peripheral blood. This TCR came from a woman aged 70-85 years with COVID-19, enrolled during active disease. The V and J genes are TRBV2 and TRBJ2-1; the D is unclear. The CDR3 region is CASSGGAASKVHEQFF. The CDR3 region has the DNA TGTGCCAGCAGTGGCGGAGCCGCCTCGAAAGTCCATGAGCAGTTCTTC.